This T cell receptor beta chain was found in a study of T-cell reconstitution after alpha-beta-depleted transplantation in children. Unique molecular identifiers were used to barcode this TCRbeta library. TCRdb recomputed calls from the PCR reads with MiXCR, one row per CDR3 protein. The repertoire holds hundreds of thousands of distinct CDR3 sequences, with 16% as singletons. The sample holds a few counts of this clonotype. V was pared by 3 bases and J by 0 bases, with 15 bases between. From germline, CDR1 is SGHAT and CDR2 FQNNGV. This CDR3 spans 17 amino acids. J is TRBJ2-1 and V is TRBV11-2; no clear D. The input for sequencing was PBMCs from the stem cell graft donor, taken from the stem cell graft. The TCR sequence derives from a human donor who donated a stem cell graft to a child with acute myeloid leukemia. Here the CDR3 reads CASSFEPMTSSYNEQFF. The CDR3 coding sequence is TGTGCCAGCAGCTTCGAACCCATGACAAGCTCCTACAATGAGCAGTTCTTC.